This is a list of T cell receptor beta chains from one sample in a study of T cells in Graves' hyperthyroidism and ophthalmopathy. TCRdb re-derived calls from the multiplex PCR reads in MiXCR, one entry per CDR3 protein. This table holds around 600,000 distinct CDR3 sequences, about 45% found once. The sequenced material came from peripheral blood or thyroid tissue (not recorded which). These receptors all come from an adult man with Graves' disease, either hyperthyroidism or ophthalmopathy (not recorded which). Each CDR3 is given with its conserved first and last residue. The D gene is left open where the match is weak. Clone size is not always given. Where it is, it says once, few, many or a class for expanded clones.

V gene	J gene	CDR3 length	clone size	D gene	CDR3 protein	CDR3 DNA
TRBV15	TRBJ1-4	14	NA	NA	CATSRGLGNEKLFF	TGTGCCACCAGCAGAGGGTTGGGGAATGAAAAACTGTTTTTT
TRBV7-8	TRBJ1-3	15	many	NA	CASSLAQSSGNTIYF	TGTGCCAGCAGCTTAGCCCAGAGCTCTGGAAACACCATATATTTT
TRBV19	TRBJ1-2	14	NA	NA	CASSMFQGSYGYTF	TGTGCCAGTAGTATGTTTCAGGGGTCCTATGGCTACACCTTC
TRBV7-2	TRBJ1-2	14	NA	NA	CASSPLGQSGGYTF	TGTGCCAGCTCACCCTTAGGACAGTCTGGCGGCTACACCTTC
TRBV7-8	TRBJ1-1	14	few	NA	CASAPGRLNTEAFF	TGTGCCAGCGCCCCGGGACGGCTGAACACTGAAGCTTTCTTT
TRBV7-2	TRBJ1-3	15	NA	NA	CASSSKTASGNTIYF	TGTGCCAGCAGCTCTAAGACAGCCTCTGGAAACACCATATATTTT
TRBV24-1	TRBJ2-2	15	NA	NA	CATSDLRQNTGELFF	TGTGCCACCAGTGATTTGCGGCAGAACACCGGGGAGCTGTTTTTT
TRBV7-9	TRBJ2-5	14	few	NA	CASSPRQTQETQYF	TGTGCCAGCAGCCCCAGACAAACGCAAGAGACCCAGTACTTC
TRBV2	TRBJ2-5	15	many	NA	CARQHGGYYQETQYF	TGTGCCAGGCAGCACGGCGGCTACTACCAAGAGACCCAGTACTTC
TRBV2	TRBJ2-3	18	once	NA	CASSLLRADRWSTDTQYF	TGTGCCAGCAGTTTATTACGGGCCGACAGGTGGAGCACAGATACGCAGTATTTT
TRBV19	TRBJ1-1	13	NA	NA	CASSTQRGTEAFF	TGTGCCAGTAGTACCCAGAGGGGCACTGAAGCTTTCTTT
TRBV6-5	TRBJ2-2	17	NA	TRBD1	CASSYSKGAGNTGELFF	TGTGCCAGCAGTTACTCTAAGGGGGCCGGAAACACCGGGGAGCTGTTTTTT
TRBV28	TRBJ1-2	16	NA	TRBD1	CASRQNANRGQWGYTF	TGTGCCAGCAGACAAAACGCAAACAGGGGACAATGGGGCTACACCTTC
TRBV25-1	TRBJ2-7	13	NA	NA	CASSLGEYNEQYF	TGTGCCAGCAGCTTAGGGGAATACAATGAGCAGTACTTC
TRBV7-9	TRBJ1-3	15	few	TRBD1	CASSQGDSSGNTIYF	TGCGCCAGCAGCCAGGGGGACAGCTCTGGAAACACCATATATTTT
TRBV19	TRBJ2-5	16	NA	NA	CASSRTGPQAQETQYF	TGTGCCAGTAGTAGAACAGGGCCCCAAGCACAAGAGACCCAGTACTTC
TRBV19	TRBJ2-6	15	NA	NA	CASRARLSGANVLTF	TGTGCCAGTAGGGCCAGGCTTTCTGGGGCCAACGTCCTGACTTTC
TRBV12-3/TRBV12-4	TRBJ1-5	13	NA	TRBD1	CASRDRGGQLQHF	TGTGCCAGCCGAGACAGGGGAGGTCAGCTCCAGCATTTT
TRBV19	TRBJ1-5	14	few	NA	CASSIGQGHQPQHF	TGTGCCAGTAGTATTGGTCAGGGACATCAGCCCCAGCATTTT
TRBV19	TRBJ1-1	15	few	NA	CASSIEGFMRAEAFF	TGTGCCAGTAGTATAGAGGGGTTCATGAGGGCTGAAGCTTTCTTT
TRBV7-8	TRBJ1-5	16	few	NA	CASSSQGFGSNQPQHF	TGTGCCAGCAGTTCACAGGGTTTTGGGAGCAATCAGCCCCAGCATTTT
TRBV24-1	TRBJ1-4	15	NA	NA	CAISSCKPTNEKLFF	TGTGCCATCTCTTCATGCAAACCAACTAATGAAAAACTGTTTTTT
TRBV15	TRBJ2-5	13	once	NA	CATSSARQGTQYF	TGTGCCACCAGCAGTGCTAGACAAGGGACCCAGTACTTC